This is a list of T cell receptor beta chains from one sample in a study of CD8+ T cells in alopecia areata. Sequencing used immunoSEQ multiplex PCR; TCRdb keeps in-frame clones, though not all of them. The repertoire holds over 70,000 clones, with around 61% as singletons. Here the sequenced sample was CD8+ T cells sorted from blood, taken at week 24, from a patient treated with tofacitinib. The receptors derive from a human donor with alopecia areata. CDR3s include the opening cysteine and the closing phenylalanine or tryptophan. Each record gives: CDR3 length, D gene, V gene, clone size, J gene, CDR3 protein, CDR3 DNA. D genes are given only for firm matches. The size of a clone is reported for some rows only, either as once, few or many, or as a class for expanded clones.

16	TRBD1	TRBV5-1	NA	TRBJ1-2	CASSLDFGTGAYGYTF	TGCGCCAGCAGCTTGGATTTCGGGACAGGGGCCTATGGCTACACCTTC
13	NA	TRBV10-3	NA	TRBJ1-2	CAISESGSYGYTF	TGTGCCATCAGTGAGTCGGGGAGCTATGGCTACACCTTC
14	NA	TRBV4-1	NA	TRBJ1-2	CASSQAETLYGYTF	TGCGCCAGCAGCCAAGCCGAGACTCTCTATGGCTACACCTTC
15	TRBD2	TRBV7-6	few	TRBJ2-5	CASSQEGTRGETQYF	TGTGCCAGCAGCCAAGAGGGGACTAGGGGGGAGACCCAGTACTTC
14	NA	TRBV25-1	NA	TRBJ2-2	CASRGPGDTGELFF	TGTGCCAGCAGAGGTCCAGGGGACACCGGGGAGCTGTTTTTT
15	TRBD1	TRBV27	NA	TRBJ2-7	CASSLGQGDFYEQYF	TGTGCCAGCAGTCTGGGACAGGGTGATTTCTACGAGCAGTACTTC
13	NA	TRBV7-9	few	TRBJ2-7	CASDNDPSYEQYF	TGTGCCAGCGACAACGACCCGTCCTACGAGCAGTACTTC
14	NA	TRBV27	NA	TRBJ2-1	CASSLGTTYNEQFF	TGTGCCAGCAGCCTAGGGACAACGTACAATGAGCAGTTCTTC
13	TRBD1	TRBV7-9	few	TRBJ2-3	CASSIQTWDSSYF	TGTGCCAGCAGCATCCAGACGTGGGACAGCTCCTATTTT
13	NA	TRBV27	once	TRBJ1-6	CASSLFPGAPLHF	TGTGCCAGCAGTTTATTTCCGGGAGCGCCCCTCCACTTT
14	TRBD1	TRBV4-3	few	TRBJ2-7	CASSQDRGPYEQYF	TGCGCCAGCAGCCAGGACAGGGGCCCCTACGAGCAGTACTTC
16	NA	TRBV10-3	NA	TRBJ2-6	CASSLNQGSGANVLTF	TGTGCCAGCAGCCTGAACCAGGGCTCTGGGGCCAACGTCCTGACTTTC
15	TRBD1	TRBV5-1	once	TRBJ2-7	CASSLYPGTGYEQYF	TGCGCCAGCAGCTTGTACCCCGGGACAGGGTACGAGCAGTACTTC
15	NA	TRBV5-1	NA	TRBJ2-5	CASSLDMGEQETRYF	TGCGCCAGCAGCTTGGACATGGGGGAACAAGAGACCCGGTACTTC
13	TRBD2	TRBV7-9	NA	TRBJ2-5	CAGLAGDKETQYF	TGTGCCGGACTAGCGGGAGATAAGGAGACCCAGTACTTC
16	NA	TRBV5-1	NA	TRBJ1-2	CASSLGRSVRFDGYTF	TGCGCCAGCAGCTTGGGCCGGTCCGTACGGTTCGATGGCTACACCTTC
16	NA	TRBV15	NA	TRBJ1-6	CATSGSGTDNNSPLHF	TGTGCCACCAGCGGTTCCGGGACGGATAATAACTCACCCCTCCACTTT
16	NA	TRBV21-1	few	TRBJ2-3	CASSRGVRGGTDTQYF	TGTGCCAGCAGCAGAGGGGTTCGGGGTGGCACAGATACGCAGTATTTT
17	NA	TRBV7-9	NA	TRBJ1-4	CASSNQGSGATNEKLFF	TGTGCCAGCAGCAATCAAGGGAGTGGGGCAACTAATGAAAAACTGTTTTTT
14	NA	TRBV14	once	TRBJ1-2	CASSQDSDDYGYTF	TGTGCCAGCAGCCAAGATTCGGATGACTATGGCTACACCTTC
16	TRBD1	TRBV7-6	once	TRBJ2-1	CASSTQVGQVSFEQFF	TGTGCCAGCAGCACACAAGTGGGACAGGTTTCGTTCGAGCAGTTCTTC
13	NA	TRBV27	NA	TRBJ2-7	CASSPLSNYEQYF	TGTGCCAGCAGTCCACTCTCAAACTACGAGCAGTACTTC
13	TRBD2	TRBV30	NA	TRBJ2-3	CAYERESTDTQYF	TGTGCCTACGAGCGGGAGAGCACAGATACGCAGTATTTT
12	NA	TRBV27	NA	TRBJ2-2	CASSPVTGELFF	TGTGCCAGCAGTCCCGTAACCGGGGAGCTGTTTTTT
15	NA	TRBV4-3	NA	TRBJ2-7	CASSQADGESYEQYF	TGCGCCAGCAGCCAAGCAGACGGTGAATCCTACGAGCAGTACTTC
14	TRBD2	TRBV4-3	NA	TRBJ2-2	CASSAGAITGELFF	TGCGCCAGCTCAGCGGGGGCCATCACCGGGGAGCTGTTTTTT
14	NA	TRBV5-6	NA	TRBJ1-1	CASSPGSMNTEAFF	TGTGCCAGCAGCCCGGGATCTATGAACACTGAAGCTTTCTTT
14	TRBD1	TRBV30	NA	TRBJ1-5	CAWRSGTGDQPQHF	TGTGCCTGGAGGAGCGGGACAGGGGATCAGCCCCAGCATTTT
14	NA	TRBV29-1	NA	TRBJ2-2	CSVGSDFPQRELFF	TGCAGCGTGGGCTCAGATTTCCCCCAGCGGGAGCTGTTTTTT
15	NA	TRBV13	once	TRBJ2-3	CASSTARQVSDTQYF	TGTGCCAGCAGCACCGCAAGACAGGTTTCAGATACGCAGTATTTT
11	NA	TRBV7-9	few	TRBJ1-2	CASSFGDGYTF	TGTGCCAGCAGCTTTGGGGATGGCTACACCTTC
15	NA	TRBV6-1	NA	TRBJ2-1	CASSEGPGTDDEQFF	TGTGCCAGCAGTGAAGGTCCAGGGACGGATGATGAGCAGTTCTTC
13	TRBD2	TRBV27	NA	TRBJ2-3	CASSRGGTDTQYF	TGTGCCAGCAGTCGGGGGGGGACAGATACGCAGTATTTT
14	NA	TRBV7-2	NA	TRBJ1-2	CASSLPRVADRYTF	TGTGCCAGCAGCTTACCTCGCGTCGCGGATAGGTACACCTTC
14	TRBD1	TRBV11-2	NA	TRBJ2-7	CASSYTGGGYEQYF	TGTGCCAGCAGCTATACAGGGGGCGGATACGAGCAGTACTTC
16	NA	TRBV13	NA	TRBJ2-3	CASSAPGMGGSDTQYF	TGTGCCAGCAGTGCCCCTGGTATGGGGGGATCAGATACGCAGTATTTT
13	NA	TRBV29-1	NA	TRBJ1-5	CSVSYGGNQPQHF	TGCAGCGTTAGCTACGGGGGGAATCAGCCCCAGCATTTT
15	NA	TRBV6-1	many	TRBJ2-5	CASSDSAGSQETQYF	TGTGCCAGCAGTGATTCGGCGGGATCCCAAGAGACCCAGTACTTC
15	NA	TRBV7-8	few	TRBJ2-1	CASSLRGSSYNEQFF	TGTGCCAGCAGCCTACGTGGGAGCTCCTACAATGAGCAGTTCTTC
16	NA	TRBV7-9	few	TRBJ2-7	CASSLEETGDTYEQYF	TGTGCCAGCAGCTTAGAAGAGACAGGAGACACCTACGAGCAGTACTTC
15	NA	TRBV27	once	TRBJ2-1	CASSPPRVAYNEQFF	TGTGCCAGCAGTCCCCCAAGGGTTGCTTACAATGAGCAGTTCTTC
14	NA	TRBV4-2	NA	TRBJ1-1	CASSQATGNTEAFF	TGTGCCAGCAGCCAGGCGACGGGGAACACTGAAGCTTTCTTT
14	NA	TRBV7-2	few	TRBJ2-5	CASSTDRSQETQYF	TGTGCCAGCAGCACCGACAGGAGTCAAGAGACCCAGTACTTC
18	TRBD2	TRBV7-2	NA	TRBJ2-1	CASSSPGLAEAEWNEQFF	TGTGCCAGCAGCTCCCCAGGACTAGCGGAGGCGGAGTGGAATGAGCAGTTCTTC
13	NA	TRBV5-6	NA	TRBJ2-3	CASSSWDTDTQYF	TGTGCCAGCAGCTCGTGGGACACAGATACGCAGTATTTT